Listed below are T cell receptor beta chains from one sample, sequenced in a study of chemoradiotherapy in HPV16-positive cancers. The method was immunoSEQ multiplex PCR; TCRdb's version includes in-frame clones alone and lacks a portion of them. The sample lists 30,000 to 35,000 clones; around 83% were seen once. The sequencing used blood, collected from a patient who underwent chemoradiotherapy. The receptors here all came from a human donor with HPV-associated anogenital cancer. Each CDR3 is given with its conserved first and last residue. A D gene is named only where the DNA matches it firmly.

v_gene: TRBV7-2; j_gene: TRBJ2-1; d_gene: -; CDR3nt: TGTGCCAGCAGCTTAGAAGCAGGTTTCAATGAGCAGTTCTTC; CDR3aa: CASSLEAGFNEQFF
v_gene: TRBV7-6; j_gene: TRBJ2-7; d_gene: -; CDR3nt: TGTGCCAGCAGCTCCGCGGTGGGGTACGAGCAGTACTTC; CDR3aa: CASSSAVGYEQYF
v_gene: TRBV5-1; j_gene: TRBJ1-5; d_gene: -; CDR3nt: TGCGCCAGCAGCCCCATGGGGGAGACTAATCAGCCCCAGCATTTT; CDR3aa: CASSPMGETNQPQHF
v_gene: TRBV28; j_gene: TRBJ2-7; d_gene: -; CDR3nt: TGTGCCAGCAGTTTACTACAGGGAGGTAACGAGCAGTACTTC; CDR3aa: CASSLLQGGNEQYF
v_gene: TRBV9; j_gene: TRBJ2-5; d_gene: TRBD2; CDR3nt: TGTGCCAGCAGCGTAGATAGCGGGGGGGTAAAGACCCAGTACTTC; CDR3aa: CASSVDSGGVKTQYF
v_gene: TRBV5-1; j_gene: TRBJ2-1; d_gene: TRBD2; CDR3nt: TGCGCCAGCAGCTGGAGACTAGCGGGGGACAATGAGCAGTTCTTC; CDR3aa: CASSWRLAGDNEQFF
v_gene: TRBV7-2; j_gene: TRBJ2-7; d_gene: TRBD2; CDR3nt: TGTGCCAGCACCACTAGCGGGGGGGCTTACGAGCAGTACTTC; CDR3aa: CASTTSGGAYEQYF
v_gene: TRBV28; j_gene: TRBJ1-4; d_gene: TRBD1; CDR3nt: TGTGCCAGCAGTTTGAAAGGACAGGGACTGTTTTTT; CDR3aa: CASSLKGQGLFF
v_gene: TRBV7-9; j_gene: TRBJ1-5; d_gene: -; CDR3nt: TGTGCCAGCAGCGCAGGGGTTCAGCCCCAGCATTTT; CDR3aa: CASSAGVQPQHF
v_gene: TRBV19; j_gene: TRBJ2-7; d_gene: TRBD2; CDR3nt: TGTGCCAGTAGTATCGCGGGGGGGCCTGAAGAGCAGTACTTC; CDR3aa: CASSIAGGPEEQYF
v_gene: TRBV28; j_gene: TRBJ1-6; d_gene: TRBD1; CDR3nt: TGTGCCAGCAGCCCAGCGCGGACAGGGATAAATTCACCCCTCCACTTT; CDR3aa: CASSPARTGINSPLHF
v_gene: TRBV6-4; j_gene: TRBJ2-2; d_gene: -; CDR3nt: TGTGCCAGCAGTGTCGAGATGGACAGGGAGCTGTTTTTT; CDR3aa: CASSVEMDRELFF
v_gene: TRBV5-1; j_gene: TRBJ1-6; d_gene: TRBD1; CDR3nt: TGCGCCAGCAGCTTTACAGGGGCCAATTCACCCCTCCACTTT; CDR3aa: CASSFTGANSPLHF
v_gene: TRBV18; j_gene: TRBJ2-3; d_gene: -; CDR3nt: TGTGCCAGCTCACCATTTGCAGGTGATGGAGCAGATACGCAGTATTTT; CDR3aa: CASSPFAGDGADTQYF
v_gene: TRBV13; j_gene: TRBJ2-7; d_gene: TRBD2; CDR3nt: TGTGCCAGCAGCCCCCGACTAGCGGGGATAGACTACGAGCAGTACTTC; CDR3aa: CASSPRLAGIDYEQYF
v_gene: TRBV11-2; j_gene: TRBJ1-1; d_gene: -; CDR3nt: TGTGCCAGCAGCTTAGGGGGTGTCTACACTGAAGCTTTCTTT; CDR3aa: CASSLGGVYTEAFF
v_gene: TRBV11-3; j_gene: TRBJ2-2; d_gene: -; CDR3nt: TGTGCCAGCAGCTTAGCCCTCTTCGGGGAGCTGTTTTTT; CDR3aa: CASSLALFGELFF